This is a list of T cell receptor beta chains from one sample in a study of CD8 T cells in Susac syndrome. TCRdb re-derived calls from the immunoSEQ multiplex PCR reads in MiXCR, one entry per CDR3 protein. The data show 140,000 to 150,000 distinct CDR3 sequences, approximately 96% seen once. Sequenced material: CD4+ T cells from PBMCs. The receptors were sampled from a human donor with Susac syndrome. The CDR3 runs from the conserved cysteine through the conserved F or W. The D gene is left open where the match is weak. Clone size is given for some rows only: seen once, a few or many times, or a class if the clone is expanded.

J	size	D	V	CDR3	DNA
TRBJ1-4	.	.	TRBV20-1	CSAGEGKLFF	TGCAGTGCTGGGGAGGGGAAACTGTTTTTT
TRBJ2-2	.	.	TRBV28	CASSSRGTGELFF	TGTGCCAGCAGTTCGAGGGGCACCGGGGAGCTGTTTTTT
TRBJ1-2	.	TRBD1	TRBV23-1	CASRPGTGGGGGYTF	TGCGCCAGCAGACCCGGGACAGGGGGCGGCGGCGGCTACACCTTC
TRBJ2-1	.	.	TRBV29-1	CSASGGGWNEQFF	TGCAGCGCTAGTGGGGGAGGATGGAATGAGCAGTTCTTC
TRBJ1-6	.	.	TRBV21-1	CASSARTGRVGNSPLHF	TGTGCCAGCAGCGCGCGGACAGGGAGGGTTGGTAATTCACCCCTCCACTTT
TRBJ2-7	.	.	TRBV28	CASSSGLGLGEQYF	TGTGCCAGCAGTTCTGGACTGGGCCTCGGCGAGCAGTACTTC
TRBJ1-6	.	.	TRBV9	CASSDGQTTNSPLHF	TGTGCCAGCAGCGACGGACAGACTACTAATTCACCCCTCCACTTT
TRBJ2-3	.	.	TRBV29-1	CSVVQVLTDTQYF	TGCAGCGTTGTTCAAGTCCTCACAGATACGCAGTATTTT
TRBJ2-7	.	.	TRBV28	CASLGGLAHSYEQYF	TGTGCCAGCCTCGGGGGGCTCGCCCACTCCTACGAGCAGTACTTC
TRBJ2-3	once	TRBD2	TRBV29-1	CSVVALAGVEVDTQYF	TGCAGCGTTGTCGCACTAGCGGGAGTGGAGGTAGATACGCAGTATTTT
TRBJ2-1	.	TRBD2	TRBV5-4	CASSLTSGRNNEQFF	TGTGCCAGCAGCTTAACTAGCGGGAGAAACAATGAGCAGTTCTTC
TRBJ2-7	.	TRBD1	TRBV7-9	CASSTWTGSEQYF	TGTGCCAGCAGCACCTGGACAGGGAGTGAGCAGTACTTC
TRBJ2-6	.	.	TRBV28	CASSFPAGANVLTF	TGTGCCAGCAGTTTCCCGGCTGGGGCCAACGTCCTGACTTTC
TRBJ1-1	once	TRBD1	TRBV29-1	CSVDRDRGTEAFF	TGCAGCGTTGACCGAGACAGGGGGACTGAAGCTTTCTTT
TRBJ1-2	.	TRBD1	TRBV27	CASRPQGARGYTF	TGTGCCAGCAGGCCACAGGGGGCGCGGGGCTACACCTTC
TRBJ2-5	.	.	TRBV2	CASRTHSGVATQYF	TGTGCCAGCAGGACCCATTCGGGAGTGGCGACCCAGTACTTC
TRBJ1-5	.	.	TRBV28	CASSFLTSRERQPQHF	TGTGCCAGCAGTTTCTTGACCTCCCGGGAAAGGCAGCCCCAGCATTTT
TRBJ2-7	.	.	TRBV5-1	CASSLVQVNYEQYF	TGCGCCAGCAGCTTGGTACAGGTTAACTACGAGCAGTACTTC
TRBJ1-5	.	.	TRBV12-3/TRBV12-4	CASSLNRVNQPQHF	TGTGCCAGCAGTTTAAACAGGGTCAATCAGCCCCAGCATTTT
TRBJ1-1	.	.	TRBV28	CASSLGKGAEAFF	TGTGCCAGCAGTTTAGGGAAGGGCGCTGAAGCTTTCTTT
TRBJ1-6	.	.	TRBV2	CASKIQSESPLHF	TGTGCCAGCAAAATTCAATCGGAGTCACCCCTCCACTTT
TRBJ1-2	.	TRBD1	TRBV20-1	CSARDSGQGAVGYTF	TGCAGTGCTAGAGATTCGGGGCAGGGGGCCGTAGGCTACACCTTC
TRBJ2-5	.	TRBD1	TRBV5-1	CASSPYGQGRETQYF	TGCGCCAGCAGCCCCTACGGACAGGGGCGGGAGACCCAGTACTTC
TRBJ1-2	.	.	TRBV5-1	CASSLVDRSYGYTF	TGCGCCAGCAGCTTGGTTGACAGATCCTATGGCTACACCTTC
TRBJ1-2	.	TRBD1	TRBV18	CASSPDRDYGYTF	TGTGCCAGCTCACCGGACAGGGACTATGGCTACACCTTC